These 11 T cell receptor beta chains were sequenced from one sample in a study of PD-L1 blockade in urothelial cancer. Time point in this sample: peripheral blood 6 weeks after treatment start. The assay was immunoSEQ multiplex PCR, and TCRdb's table has in-frame clones only and misses some. The table has 45,000 to 60,000 clones, 88% seen once. The sequencing here drew on PBMCs, taken around atezolizumab (anti-PD-L1) treatment. The source is a man in his 60s with urothelial cancer.

V and J are TRBV5-1 and TRBJ2-2; D perhaps matches TRBD1 (5 bases). This CDR3 has 16 amino acids. V was trimmed by 0 bases and J by 7 bases, leaving 16 bases between them. CDR1 SGHRS and CDR2 YFSETQ come from the germline V gene. CDR3 protein: CASSLDMAGQGGELFF. As DNA, the CDR3 is TGCGCCAGCAGCTTGGATATGGCAGGGCAAGGCGGGGAGCTGTTTTTT.

The V call is TRBV19, the J call TRBJ2-3; possibly TRBD1 for D (6 bases). The germline CDR1 and CDR2 sequences are LNHDA and SQIVND (reference sequence). The CDR3 extends over 14 amino acids. Trimming took 6 bases from V and 2 from J, leaving 12 bases between them. The CDR3 here is CASRKGEYTDTQYF. The CDR3 DNA is TGTGCCAGTAGAAAGGGGGAGTACACAGATACGCAGTATTTT.

The chain combines TRBV6-1 with TRBJ2-2; 7 nucleotides agree with TRBD2. Germline-derived CDR1 and CDR2 are MNHNS and SASEGT. Trimming cost V 6 bases and J 4 bases; bases outside gene matches: 8. The CDR3 is 15 amino acids. The CDR3 nucleotides read TGTGCCAGCAGCGTCGCGGGAGCTCCCACCGGGGAGCTGTTTTTT. Translation gives CASSVAGAPTGELFF.

The genes are TRBV7-9 and TRBJ2-7; TRBD2 matches 7 bases. The germline V gene has CDR1 SEHNR and CDR2 FQNEAQ (reference sequence). CDR3 length equals 14 residues. V shed 5 bases and J 4 bases; nucleotides not matched to a gene: 8. CDR3 residues: CASSPQRGPYEQYF. The CDR3, as DNA: TGTGCCAGCAGCCCGCAGCGGGGCCCTTACGAGCAGTACTTC.

The rearrangement uses TRBV10-1 and TRBJ1-1, with D possibly TRBD1 on 6 matching bases. Germline V gives CDR1 WNHNN, CDR2 SYGVQD (reference sequence). Between the trimmed V and J ends, which lost 5 bases and 5 bases, there was a span of 9 bases. The CDR3 is 12 residues long. The CDR3 region has the DNA TGCGCCAGCAGTAGAACAGGGACTGAAGCTTTCTTT. This codes for CASSRTGTEAFF.

The V call is TRBV19, the J call TRBJ2-4; a possible D gene is TRBD2 (6 bases). CDR3 length equals 16 residues. Trimming removed 5 bases from V and 6 bases from J, with 20 bases in between. Germline lookup yields CDR1 LNHDA and CDR2 SQIVND (reference sequence). CDR3 nucleotides: TGTGCCAGTAGTGTCGGGACTCACCTTCGGGGAAACATTCAGTACTTC. Amino acid sequence: CASSVGTHLRGNIQYF.

The V call is TRBV7-9, the J call TRBJ2-7, with D possibly being TRBD1 (6 bases). The germline V and J ends were trimmed by 5 bases and 3 bases, with 14 bases remaining between them. Germline V gene sequence: CDR1 SEHNR, CDR2 FQNEAQ (reference sequence). This CDR3 has 14 residues. CDR3 bases: TGTGCCAGCAGCACCGGAGACAGGCGCTACGAGCAGTACTTC. Translating it yields CASSTGDRRYEQYF.

The rearrangement links TRBV28 to TRBJ1-5; 9 bases line up with TRBD1. This CDR3 comprises 12 residues. Germline V gene data show CDR1 as MDHEN and CDR2 as SYDVKM. Losses at the gene ends were 7 bases for V and 6 bases for J; bases not matched to a gene: 1. The CDR3 coding sequence is TGTGCCAGCAAACAGGGGGCTCAGCCCCAGCATTTT. Amino acid sequence: CASKQGAQPQHF.

J is TRBJ2-1 and V is TRBV2; TRBD2 is a possible D gene (5 bases). CDR3 length: 13 amino acids. Trimming stripped 8 bases from V and 7 bases from J, with 15 bases between. In germline, CDR1 is SNHLY, CDR2 FYNNEI. This chain's CDR3 is CASEGSILNEQFF. The DNA for the CDR3 is TGTGCCAGCGAGGGATCCATTTTGAATGAGCAGTTCTTC. Using reference TRBV2 and TRBJ2-1 for the parts outside the CDR3, the full variable domain is EPEVTQTPSHQVTQMGQEVILRCVPISNHLYFYWYRQILGQKVEFLVSFYNNEISEKSEIFDDQFSVERPDGSNFTLKIRSTKLEDSAMYFCASEGSILNEQFFGPGTRLTVL.

The gene calls are TRBV10-3 and TRBJ1-5; TRBD1 aligns across 10 bases. Germline CDR1 ENHRY, CDR2 SYGVKD. The CDR3 has 15 residues. V was clipped by 2 bases and J by 4 bases; unmatched bases: 2. The CDR3 region is CAISEPGQGNQPQHF. In nucleotides, the CDR3 is TGTGCCATCAGTGAGCCGGGACAGGGGAATCAGCCCCAGCATTTT.

This chain links TRBV2 with TRBJ2-5, with D possibly TRBD1 on 6 matching bases. The CDR3 length is 14 residues. The V gene lost 4 bases and the J gene lost 4 bases, with 13 bases spanning the gap. Per germline, CDR1 SNHLY and CDR2 FYNNEI. CDR3 sequence reads: CASSVGTPGETQYF. CDR3 in DNA: TGTGCCAGCAGTGTCGGGACACCGGGAGAGACCCAGTACTTC.